Below are 27 T cell receptor beta chains sequenced from a single sample in a study of T cells in Graves' hyperthyroidism and ophthalmopathy (dated by TCRdb to the late 2010s). The library was obtained by multiplex PCR. TCRdb records Illumina HiSeq 2000 as the sequencer. The TCR beta CDR3 regions were amplified from the RNA transcripts. A first-round RT-PCR of the TCR CDR3 used the HTBI primer set with the Qiagen OneStep RT-PCR kit. The raw public data were reprocessed by TCRdb itself: fastp quality trimming at Q25, MiXCR clonotype calling, in-frame beta chains only. Duplicate CDR3 protein sequences are folded into a single record with the most common DNA and genes. The sample includes 730,000 or so distinct CDR3 sequences, with roughly a sixth observed a single time. The ten largest clonotypes hold 16% of the sample. Sequenced input: blood. Receptor source: a woman aged 50 to 60 with Graves' hyperthyroidism that later progressed to Graves' ophthalmopathy.

There are many counts of this clonotype. V usage is TRBV30 and J usage is TRBJ2-1, with D unclear. Trimming removed 0 bases at V and 3 bases at J, with 12 bases between. This CDR3 comprises 15 residues. Germline V gene data show CDR1 as GTSNPN and CDR2 as SVGIG (reference sequence). CDR3 in DNA: TGTGCCTGGAGTGTAGGCTCCGGAAGCTACAATGAGCAGTTCTTC. As protein: CAWSVGSGSYNEQFF.

The table lists this clonotype with a few counts. The V gene is TRBV20-1, the J gene TRBJ1-2, with D unresolved. The CDR3 has 12 amino acids. Trimming left V 3 bases short and J 0 bases short, with 5 bases between. Per the germline V gene, CDR1 is DFQATT and CDR2 is SNEGSKA (reference sequence). The CDR3 spells CSASLANYGYTF. CDR3 DNA: TGCAGTGCTAGCCTAGCTAACTATGGCTACACCTTC.

This clonotype was seen at least ten times. CDR3 residues: CSARRRTGAEKLFF. The CDR3 DNA sequence: TGCAGTGCCAGGAGAAGGACAGGGGCTGAAAAACTGTTTTTT. This chain joins TRBV20-1 and TRBJ1-4; the match to TRBD1 covers 9 bases. This CDR3 contains 14 residues. The junction had 9 bases not matched to a gene; V was cut back by 6 bases and J by 7 bases. Looked up from germline, CDR1 is DFQATT and CDR2 is SNEGSKA (reference sequence).

The sample holds many counts of this clonotype. This sequence joins TRBV20-1 and TRBJ1-5; TRBD1 aligns across 7 bases. CDR1 is DFQATT and CDR2 is SNEGSKA in the germline V gene (reference sequence). V shed 7 bases, J shed 4 bases, and the junction held 4 bases outside the gene matches. This CDR3 comprises 12 residues. The CDR3, as DNA: TGCAGTGTTCAGGGGGGGAATCAGCCCCAGCATTTT. As protein: CSVQGGNQPQHF.

In this sample, this clonotype turned up a few times. The CDR3 DNA sequence: TGTGCCACTCGGGGCGCTGGTTCTGGAAACACCATATATTTT. Translation gives CATRGAGSGNTIYF. This rearrangement joins TRBV19 to TRBJ1-3; perhaps TRBD1 as D (5 bases). Trimming pared 10 bases from V and 1 base from J, leaving 14 bases between. The CDR3 contains 14 residues. Germline CDR1 reads LNHDA; CDR2 reads SQIVND (reference sequence). The whole variable domain, filled in from reference TRBV19 and TRBJ1-3, reads DGGITQSPKYLFRKEGQNVTLSCEQNLNHDAMYWYRQDPGQGLRLIYYSQIVNDFQKGDIAEGYSVSREKKESFPLTVTSAQKNPTAFYLCATRGAGSGNTIYFGEGSWLTVV.

The J gene is TRBJ2-3, the V gene TRBV7-2, with a tentative D call TRBD2 (5 bases). Germline values: CDR1 SGHTA, CDR2 FQGNSA. This CDR3 is 15 amino acids long. Trimming removed 4 bases at V and 0 bases at J, with 11 bases between. The CDR3 here is CASSSDYLSTDTQYF. The CDR3 DNA follows: TGTGCCAGCAGCTCCGACTATTTAAGCACAGATACGCAGTATTTT.

This clonotype has at least ten counts. The chain carries TRBV6-1 and TRBJ1-3, with D hard to call. Germline CDR1 MNHNS, CDR2 SASEGT. Trimming left V 2 bases short and J 1 base short, with 12 bases between. This CDR3 has 16 residues. The DNA of the CDR3 is TGTGCCAGCAGTGAAATTCAGTCGGGGTCTGGAAACACCATATATTTT. It codes for CASSEIQSGSGNTIYF.

This clonotype was picked up one time. CDR3 DNA: TGCGCCAGCAGCCAAGGGGAGCCGGGTCCCAGGGACGATCAGCCCCAGCATTTT. Amino acids: CASSQGEPGPRDDQPQHF. This chain connects TRBV4-1 to TRBJ1-5, with D perhaps TRBD1 (5 bases). The CDR3 contains 18 residues. The V and J ends lost 1 base and 5 bases respectively, with 21 bases between them. Germline lookup yields CDR1 MGHRA and CDR2 YSYEKL.

This clonotype has a count of ten or more. The gene calls are TRBV5-1 and TRBJ1-5; 10 nucleotides agree with TRBD1. The CDR3 totals 15 residues. After removal of 4 bases from V and 4 bases from J, the junction contained 5 bases not matched to a gene. Germline assignment: CDR1 SGHRS and CDR2 YFSETQ. CDR3 in amino acids: CASSRGTGENQPQHF. The CDR3 DNA reads as TGCGCCAGCAGCCGAGGGACAGGGGAGAATCAGCCCCAGCATTTT.

Written as DNA, the CDR3 is TGCGCCAGCAGCTTGGGACAGAACTTGAACACTGAAGCTTTCTTT. It yields the protein CASSLGQNLNTEAFF. The chain carries TRBV5-1 and TRBJ1-1; the D gene is possibly TRBD1 (5 bases). Trimming cost V 0 bases and J 0 bases, with 9 bases left between them. The CDR3 consists of 15 residues. Germline-derived CDR1 and CDR2 are SGHRS and YFSETQ.

V usage is TRBV19 and J usage is TRBJ2-3, with 7 bases that match TRBD2. This CDR3 is built from 15 residues. With 8 bases clipped from V and 0 bases from J, the junction kept 8 bases outside the gene matches. Germline lookup yields CDR1 LNHDA and CDR2 SQIVND (reference sequence). CDR3 DNA sequence: TGTGCCAGTGCCACCGGGACTACAAGCACAGATACGCAGTATTTT. As protein: CASATGTTSTDTQYF.

This clonotype turned up a few times. The chain recombines TRBV6-1 with TRBJ1-1; no clear D. Germline V gene lookup returns CDR1 MNHNS and CDR2 SASEGT. Trimming removed 6 bases from V and 9 bases from J, with 17 bases in between. This CDR3 spans 13 amino acids. The CDR3 region is CASSRAQHSQAFF. In DNA, the CDR3 is TGTGCCAGCAGCAGAGCTCAACATTCGCAAGCTTTCTTT.

The genes are TRBV19 and TRBJ2-5, with D possibly matching TRBD1 (5 bases). Trimming shortened V by 6 bases and J by 4 bases, and 15 bases separated the two germline ends. The CDR3 covers 14 residues. Germline V gene data show CDR1 as LNHDA and CDR2 as SQIVND (reference sequence). The CDR3 region has the DNA TGTGCCAGTAGCCACAGGACCCGACGAGAGACCCAGTACTTC. It codes for CASSHRTRRETQYF.

This clonotype was recorded a few times. The chain recombines TRBV6-1 with TRBJ2-3; D possibly uses TRBD1 or TRBD2 (5 bases each). Per germline, CDR1 MNHNS and CDR2 SASEGT. CDR3 size: 15 residues. Trimming pared 5 bases from V and 0 bases from J, leaving 12 bases between. CDR3 region: CASSSRDGSTDTQYF. The DNA of the CDR3 is TGTGCCAGCAGTTCACGGGACGGTAGCACAGATACGCAGTATTTT.

The rearrangement joins TRBV9 to TRBJ1-6; a weak D match, TRBD1 (5 bases). Trimming removed 6 bases from V and 9 bases from J, with 19 bases in between. The CDR3 has 15 residues. Germline V CDR1 and CDR2: SGDLS, YYNGEE. CDR3 sequence (DNA): TGTGCCAGCACCCGGGTAGGGGACCTCCTTTCACCCCTCCACTTT. Translated: CASTRVGDLLSPLHF.

This rearrangement joins TRBV27 to TRBJ2-3, with 11 bases matching TRBD2. V shed 6 bases and J 3 bases; nucleotides not matched to a gene: 17. The CDR3 has 19 residues. Germline V gives CDR1 MNHEY, CDR2 SMNVEV (reference sequence). CDR3 in amino acids: CASREVAGGDLAVTDTQYF. Here the CDR3 DNA reads TGTGCCAGCAGAGAAGTAGCGGGGGGGGATTTGGCAGTAACAGATACGCAGTATTTT.

The sample holds many counts of this clonotype. The rearrangement joins TRBV12-3 or TRBV12-4 to TRBJ2-6; no reliable D call. This CDR3 has 14 residues. The germline V and J ends were trimmed by 6 bases and 2 bases, with 8 bases remaining between them. The CDR3 here is CASSGGPGANVLTF. The CDR3, as DNA: TGTGCCAGCAGCGGCGGTCCTGGGGCCAACGTCCTGACTTTC.

The chain joins TRBV5-1 to TRBJ1-3, with D unclear. There are 15 residues in the CDR3. V was pared by 4 bases and J by 0 bases, with 11 bases between. The germline V gene encodes CDR1 SGHRS and CDR2 YFSETQ. CDR3 protein: CASSLDGDSGNTIYF. The CDR3 nucleotides read TGCGCCAGCAGCCTTGACGGGGACTCTGGAAACACCATATATTTT.

The chain carries TRBV20-1 and TRBJ1-6; TRBD1 aligns across 7 bases. With 0 bases clipped from V and 9 bases from J, the junction kept 5 bases outside the gene matches. This CDR3 contains 14 residues. Per the germline V gene, CDR1 is DFQATT and CDR2 is SNEGSKA (reference sequence). CDR3 DNA: TGCAGTGCTAGAGAATTTTCAGGGGGTTCACCCCTCCACTTT. Translating it yields CSAREFSGGSPLHF.

The rearrangement links TRBV19 to TRBJ1-2, with TRBD1 matching 8 bases. V was clipped by 6 bases and J by 4 bases; unmatched bases: 13. Germline V lookup: CDR1 LNHDA, CDR2 SQIVND (reference sequence). The length of the CDR3 is 16 residues. The DNA of the CDR3 is TGTGCCAGTAGGACCCCCCGGGACAGGAACCCCTATGGCTACACCTTC. This gives the protein CASRTPRDRNPYGYTF.

This clonotype was detected only a few times. The chain links TRBV6-5 to TRBJ2-5; D is undetermined. This CDR3 comprises 15 residues. Trimming shortened V by 0 bases and J by 0 bases, and 8 bases separated the two germline ends. CDR1 is MNHEY, CDR2 SVGAGI, per germline. The chain's CDR3 is CASSYSFGYQETQYF. The DNA for the CDR3 is TGTGCCAGCAGTTACTCCTTCGGGTACCAAGAGACCCAGTACTTC.

This clonotype has a count of ten or more. V usage is TRBV24-1 and J usage is TRBJ1-5; D remains ambiguous. CDR3 length equals 14 residues. The germline V gene encodes CDR1 KGHDR and CDR2 SFDVKD. The V gene lost 9 bases and the J gene lost 3 bases, with 14 bases spanning the gap. The CDR3: CATEDERLNQPQHF. The CDR3 DNA follows: TGTGCCACCGAAGATGAGCGGCTCAATCAGCCCCAGCATTTT.

Ten or more counts support this clonotype. This chain uses TRBV20-1 with TRBJ2-1; 7 positions match TRBD1. With 6 bases clipped from V and 6 bases from J, the junction kept 11 bases outside the gene matches. The CDR3 extends over 14 amino acids. Germline CDR1 reads DFQATT; CDR2 reads SNEGSKA (reference sequence). The CDR3 loop reads CSAEPRDSFNEQFF. CDR3 DNA: TGCAGTGCGGAACCCCGGGACAGTTTCAATGAGCAGTTCTTC.

Here the CDR3 reads CASSQGASIHNSPLHF. The CDR3 region has the DNA TGTGCCAGCAGTCAAGGGGCGTCAATTCATAATTCACCCCTCCACTTT. This chain links TRBV11-2 with TRBJ1-6; D might be TRBD1 (5 bases). Trimming shortened V by 6 bases and J by 5 bases, and 17 bases separated the two germline ends. CDR1 is SGHAT and CDR2 is FQNNGV in the germline V gene. The CDR3 loop spans 16 amino acids.

This chain links TRBV2 with TRBJ1-5; 9 bases are shared with TRBD1. Trimming cost V 4 bases and J 0 bases; bases outside gene matches: 10. The CDR3 has 18 amino acids. The germline gives CDR1 SNHLY, CDR2 FYNNEI. CDR3: CASSGPGQGAGSNQPQHF. DNA of the CDR3: TGTGCCAGCAGTGGACCGGGACAGGGAGCTGGTAGCAATCAGCCCCAGCATTTT.

This clonotype came up many times. This sequence joins TRBV2 and TRBJ1-2; no definite D call. This CDR3 is built from 14 residues. Per the germline V gene, CDR1 is SNHLY and CDR2 is FYNNEI. The germline V and J ends were trimmed by 7 bases and 5 bases, with 17 bases remaining between them. This CDR3 reads CASTLARSGYGYTF. The DNA for the CDR3 is TGTGCCAGCACCCTCGCCAGGAGCGGGTATGGCTACACCTTC.

The chain combines TRBV3-1 with TRBJ1-2, with 9 bases that match TRBD1. This CDR3 has 15 amino acids. V was clipped by 4 bases and J by 4 bases; unmatched bases: 7. Germline CDR1 LGHDT, CDR2 YNNKEL (reference sequence). The CDR3 DNA reads as TGTGCCAGCAGCCCGTGGGACAGGGAAGTCTATGGCTACACCTTC. Translating it yields CASSPWDREVYGYTF.